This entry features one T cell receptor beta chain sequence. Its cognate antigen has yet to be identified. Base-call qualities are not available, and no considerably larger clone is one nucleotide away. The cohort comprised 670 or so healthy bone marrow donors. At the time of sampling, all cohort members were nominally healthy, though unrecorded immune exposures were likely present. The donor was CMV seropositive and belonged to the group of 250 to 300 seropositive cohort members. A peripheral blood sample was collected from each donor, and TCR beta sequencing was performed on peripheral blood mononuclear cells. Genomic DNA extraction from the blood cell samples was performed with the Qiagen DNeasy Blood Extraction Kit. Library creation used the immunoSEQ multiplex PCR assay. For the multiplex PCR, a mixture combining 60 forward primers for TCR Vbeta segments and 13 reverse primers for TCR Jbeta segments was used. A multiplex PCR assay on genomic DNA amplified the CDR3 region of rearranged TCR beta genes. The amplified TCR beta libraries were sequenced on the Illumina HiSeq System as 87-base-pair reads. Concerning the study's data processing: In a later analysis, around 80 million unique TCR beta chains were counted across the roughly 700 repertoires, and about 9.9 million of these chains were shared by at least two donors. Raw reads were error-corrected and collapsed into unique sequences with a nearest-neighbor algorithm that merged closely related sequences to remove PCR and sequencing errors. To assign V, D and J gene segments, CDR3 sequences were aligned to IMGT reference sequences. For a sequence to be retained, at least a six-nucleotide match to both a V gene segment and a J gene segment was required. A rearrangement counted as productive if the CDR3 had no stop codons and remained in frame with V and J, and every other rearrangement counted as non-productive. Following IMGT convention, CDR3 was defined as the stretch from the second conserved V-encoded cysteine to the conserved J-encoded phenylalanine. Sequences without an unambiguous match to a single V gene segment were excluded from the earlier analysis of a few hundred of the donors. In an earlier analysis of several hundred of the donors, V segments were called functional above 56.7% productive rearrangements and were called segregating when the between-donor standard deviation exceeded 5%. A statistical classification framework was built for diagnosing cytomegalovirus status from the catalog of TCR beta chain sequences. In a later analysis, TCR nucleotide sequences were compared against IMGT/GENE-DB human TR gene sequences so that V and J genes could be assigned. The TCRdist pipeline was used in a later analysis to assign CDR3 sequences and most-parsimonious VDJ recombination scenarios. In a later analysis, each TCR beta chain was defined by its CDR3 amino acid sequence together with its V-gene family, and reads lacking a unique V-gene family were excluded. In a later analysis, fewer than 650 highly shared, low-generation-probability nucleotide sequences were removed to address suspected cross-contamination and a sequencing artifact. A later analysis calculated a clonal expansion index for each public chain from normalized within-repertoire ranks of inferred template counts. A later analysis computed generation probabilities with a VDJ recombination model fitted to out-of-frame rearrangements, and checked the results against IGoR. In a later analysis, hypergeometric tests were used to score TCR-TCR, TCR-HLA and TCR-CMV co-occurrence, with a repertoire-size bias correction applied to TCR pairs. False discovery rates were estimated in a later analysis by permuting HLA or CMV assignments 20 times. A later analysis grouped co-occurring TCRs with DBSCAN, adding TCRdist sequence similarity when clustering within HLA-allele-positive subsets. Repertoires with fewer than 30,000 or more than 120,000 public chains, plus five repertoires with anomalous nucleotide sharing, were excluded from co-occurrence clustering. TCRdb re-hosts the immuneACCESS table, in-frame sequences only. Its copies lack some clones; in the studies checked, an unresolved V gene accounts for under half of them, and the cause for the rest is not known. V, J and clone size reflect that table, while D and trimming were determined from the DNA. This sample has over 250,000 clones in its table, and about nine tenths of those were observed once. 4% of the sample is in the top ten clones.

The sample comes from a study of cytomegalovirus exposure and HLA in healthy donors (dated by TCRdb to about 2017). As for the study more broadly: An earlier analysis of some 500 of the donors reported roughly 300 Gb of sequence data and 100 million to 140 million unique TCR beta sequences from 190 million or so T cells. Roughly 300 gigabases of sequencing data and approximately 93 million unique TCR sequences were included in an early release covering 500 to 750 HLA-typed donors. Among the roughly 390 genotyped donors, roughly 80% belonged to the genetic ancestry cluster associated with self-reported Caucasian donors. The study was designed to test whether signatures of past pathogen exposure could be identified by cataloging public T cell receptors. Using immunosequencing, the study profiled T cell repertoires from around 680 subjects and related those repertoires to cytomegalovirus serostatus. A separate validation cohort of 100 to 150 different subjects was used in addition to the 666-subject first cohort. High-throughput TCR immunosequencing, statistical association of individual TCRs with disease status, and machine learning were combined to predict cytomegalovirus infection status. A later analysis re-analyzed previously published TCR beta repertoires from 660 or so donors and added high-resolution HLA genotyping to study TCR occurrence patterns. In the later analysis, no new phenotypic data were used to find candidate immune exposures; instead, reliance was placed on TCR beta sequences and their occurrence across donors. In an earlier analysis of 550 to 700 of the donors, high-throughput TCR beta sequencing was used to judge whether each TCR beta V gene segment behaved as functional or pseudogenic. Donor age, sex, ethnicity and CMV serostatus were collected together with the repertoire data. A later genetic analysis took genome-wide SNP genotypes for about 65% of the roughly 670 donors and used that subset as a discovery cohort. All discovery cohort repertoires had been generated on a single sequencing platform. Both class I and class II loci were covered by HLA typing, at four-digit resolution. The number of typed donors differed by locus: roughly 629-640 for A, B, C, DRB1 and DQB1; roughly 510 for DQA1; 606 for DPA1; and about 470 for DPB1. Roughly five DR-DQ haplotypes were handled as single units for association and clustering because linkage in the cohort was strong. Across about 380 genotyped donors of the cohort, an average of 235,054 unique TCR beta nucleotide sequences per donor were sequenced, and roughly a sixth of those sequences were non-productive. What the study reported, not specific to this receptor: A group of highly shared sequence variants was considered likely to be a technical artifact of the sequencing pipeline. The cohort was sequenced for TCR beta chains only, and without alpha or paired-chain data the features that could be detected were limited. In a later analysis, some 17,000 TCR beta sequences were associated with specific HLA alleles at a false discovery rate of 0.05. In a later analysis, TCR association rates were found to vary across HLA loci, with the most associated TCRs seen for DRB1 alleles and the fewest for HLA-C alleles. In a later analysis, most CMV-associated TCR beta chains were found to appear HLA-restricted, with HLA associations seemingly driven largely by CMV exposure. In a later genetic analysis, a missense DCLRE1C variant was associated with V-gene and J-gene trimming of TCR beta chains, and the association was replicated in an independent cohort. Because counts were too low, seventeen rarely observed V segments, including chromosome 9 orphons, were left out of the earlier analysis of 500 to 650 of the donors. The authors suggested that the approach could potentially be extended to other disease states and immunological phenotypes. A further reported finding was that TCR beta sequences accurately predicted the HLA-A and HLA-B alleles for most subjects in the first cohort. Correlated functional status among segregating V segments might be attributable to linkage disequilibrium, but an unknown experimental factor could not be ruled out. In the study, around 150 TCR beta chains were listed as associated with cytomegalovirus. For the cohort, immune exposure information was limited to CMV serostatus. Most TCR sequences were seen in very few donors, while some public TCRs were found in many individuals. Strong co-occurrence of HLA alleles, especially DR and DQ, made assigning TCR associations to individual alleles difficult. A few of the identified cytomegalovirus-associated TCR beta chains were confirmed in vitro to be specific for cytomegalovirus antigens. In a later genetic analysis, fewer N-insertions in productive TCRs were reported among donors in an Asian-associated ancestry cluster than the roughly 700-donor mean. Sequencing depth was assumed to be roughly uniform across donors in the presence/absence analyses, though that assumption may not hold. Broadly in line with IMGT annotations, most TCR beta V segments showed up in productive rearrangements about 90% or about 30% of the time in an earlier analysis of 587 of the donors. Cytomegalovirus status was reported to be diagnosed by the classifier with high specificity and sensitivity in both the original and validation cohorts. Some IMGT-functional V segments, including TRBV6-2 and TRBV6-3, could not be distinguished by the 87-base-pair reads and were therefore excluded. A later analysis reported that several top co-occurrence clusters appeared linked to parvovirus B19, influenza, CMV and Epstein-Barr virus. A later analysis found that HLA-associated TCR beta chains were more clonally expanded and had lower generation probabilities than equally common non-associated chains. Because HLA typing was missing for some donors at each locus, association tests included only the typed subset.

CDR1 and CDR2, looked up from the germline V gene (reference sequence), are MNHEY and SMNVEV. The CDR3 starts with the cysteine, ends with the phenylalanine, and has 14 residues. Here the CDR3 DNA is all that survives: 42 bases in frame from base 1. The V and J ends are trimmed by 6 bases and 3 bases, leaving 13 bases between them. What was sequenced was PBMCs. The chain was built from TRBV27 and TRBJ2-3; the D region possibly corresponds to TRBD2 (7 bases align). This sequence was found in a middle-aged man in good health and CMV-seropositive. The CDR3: CASSGEGGTDTQYF. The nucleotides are TGTGCCAGCAGCGGGGAGGGGGGGACAGATACGCAGTATTTT.